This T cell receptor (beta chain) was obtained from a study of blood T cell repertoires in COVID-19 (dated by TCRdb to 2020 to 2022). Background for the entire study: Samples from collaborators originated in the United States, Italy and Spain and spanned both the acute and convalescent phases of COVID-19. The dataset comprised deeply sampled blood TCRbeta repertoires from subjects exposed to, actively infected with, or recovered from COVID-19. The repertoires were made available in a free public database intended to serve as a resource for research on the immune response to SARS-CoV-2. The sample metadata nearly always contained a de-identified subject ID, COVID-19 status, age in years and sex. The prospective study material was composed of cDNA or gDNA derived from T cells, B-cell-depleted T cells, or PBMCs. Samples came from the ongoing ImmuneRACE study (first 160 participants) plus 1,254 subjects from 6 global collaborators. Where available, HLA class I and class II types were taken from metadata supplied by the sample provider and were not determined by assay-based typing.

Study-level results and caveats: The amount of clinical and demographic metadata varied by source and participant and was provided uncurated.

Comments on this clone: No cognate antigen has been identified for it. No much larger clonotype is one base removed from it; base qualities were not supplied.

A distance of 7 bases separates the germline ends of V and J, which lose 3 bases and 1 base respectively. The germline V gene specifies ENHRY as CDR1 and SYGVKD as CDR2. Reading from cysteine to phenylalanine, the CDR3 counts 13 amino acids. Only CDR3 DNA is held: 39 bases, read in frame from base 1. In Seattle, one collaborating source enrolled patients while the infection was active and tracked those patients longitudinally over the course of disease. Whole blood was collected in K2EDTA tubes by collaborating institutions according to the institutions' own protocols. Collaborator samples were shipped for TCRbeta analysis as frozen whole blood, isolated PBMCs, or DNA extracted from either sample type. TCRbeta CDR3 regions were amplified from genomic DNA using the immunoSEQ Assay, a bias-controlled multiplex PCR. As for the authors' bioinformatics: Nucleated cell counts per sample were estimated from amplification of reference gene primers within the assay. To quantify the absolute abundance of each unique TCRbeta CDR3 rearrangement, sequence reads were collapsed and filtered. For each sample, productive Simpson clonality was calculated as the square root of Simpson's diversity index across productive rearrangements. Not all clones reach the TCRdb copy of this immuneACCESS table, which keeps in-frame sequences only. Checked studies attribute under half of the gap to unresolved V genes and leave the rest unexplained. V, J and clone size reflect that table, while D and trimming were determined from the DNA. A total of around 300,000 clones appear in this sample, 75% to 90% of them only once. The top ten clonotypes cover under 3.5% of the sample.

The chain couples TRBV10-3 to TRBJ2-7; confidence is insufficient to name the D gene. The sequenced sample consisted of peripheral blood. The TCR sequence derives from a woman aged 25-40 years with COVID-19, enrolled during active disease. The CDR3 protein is CAISDRLSYEQYF. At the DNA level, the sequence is TGTGCCATCAGTGACAGGCTTTCCTACGAGCAGTACTTC.